This T cell receptor (beta chain) is from a study of T cell responses to AZD1222 COVID-19 vaccine (dated by TCRdb to the early 2020s). Background for the entire study: TCR sequencing was performed for 230 to 250 trial participants, of whom roughly 200 were given two doses of AZD1222 and around 25 were given two doses of MenACWY control vaccine. Trial participants were enrolled by age into 18-55, 56-69 and 70-plus year subgroups, with roughly 160, 29 and 62 TCR-sequenced participants respectively. Results and caveats for the whole study, not just this receptor: Because no samples from the day 14 peak response were available, repertoires could be characterized only after the peak T cell response. The vaccine-associated CD4 TCRs covered the entire spike protein, and the dominant responses fell in regions 160-218 and 743-854. Reportedly, close to half of the unique spike-specific TCRs recognized epitopes lying outside the regions that are mutated in the B.1.351 and B.1.1.7 variants. In the small 56-69-year group, the increase in depth fell short of significance, most likely because of low power. Conclusions about previously exposed vaccinees are limited because only 6 or 7 AZD1222 recipients were SARS-CoV-2 seropositive at baseline. Participants were mostly white British and included more females than males, and it was suggested by the authors that clonal diversity may have been underestimated. After two AZD1222 doses, spike-specific TCR breadth and depth were significantly higher than at day 0 and than in MenACWY recipients.

There are 13 amino acids in the CDR3, from cysteine to phenylalanine inclusive. Only the CDR3 DNA is retained, 39 bases long and in frame from the first base. The V end loses 3 bases and the J end loses 7 bases, and a stretch of 12 bases separates them. Via the germline V gene, CDR1 is LGHNA and CDR2 YSLEER. The CDR3 regions of human TCRbeta chains were analyzed by immunosequencing. Processing in the source paper ran as follows. Repertoire TCRs were matched against a reference library of SARS-CoV-2-specific TCRs generated with the MIRA antigen-specificity platform. Breadth meant the fraction of unique TCRs that were SARS-CoV-2-associated, whereas depth meant the fraction of total T cells that were SARS-CoV-2-associated. Using the MIRA data, each spike-specific TCR was assigned both to the spike region to which the TCR was reactive and to a CD4 or CD8 class. Log10-transformed breadth and depth values were compared by one-way ANOVA with Sidak's multiple comparisons tests. TCRdb re-hosts the immuneACCESS table, in-frame sequences only. Its copies lack some clones; in the studies checked, an unresolved V gene accounts for under half of them, and the cause for the rest is not known. D and trimming come from the DNA, and the V and J calls and clone size come from that table. A total of approximately 100,000 clones appear in this sample, around 87% of them only once. Of the sample, around 4.4% is held by the ten largest clones.

Sample time point, as interpreted from the label and publication: about 28 days (+/-7) after the second vaccine dose. Because spike-specific TCR depth and breadth did not differ between the two schedules, AZD1222 recipients who got a second dose at roughly 4 weeks were pooled with those who got a second dose at roughly 12 weeks. Vaccinee samples came from UK trials COV001 and COV002, including a single-blind randomized controlled phase 2/3 trial of AZD1222 (ChAdOx1 nCoV-19) in healthy adults. Trial participant PBMC samples were collected at day 0 and day 28 after the second dose for TCRbeta chain sequencing. Concerning this clone: What antigen it recognizes has not been identified. The input lacks base qualities; no much larger clone sits a single base away.

The sequence joins TRBV4-3 to TRBJ1-2; no D gene call is confident. The origin of this receptor is an adult who received the AZD1222 COVID-19 vaccine. The sample was peripheral blood, taken 28 days after the second AZD1222 dose. This receptor carries the CDR3 CASSHTITRGYTF. The nucleotides are TGCGCCAGCAGCCATACAATAACACGTGGCTACACCTTC.